These 32 T cell receptor beta chains were all obtained from the same sample, sequenced in a study of blood T cell repertoires in COVID-19. Method: immunoSEQ multiplex PCR; TCRdb's copy keeps in-frame clones and lacks some. Of around 150,000 clones in the sample, approximately 83% are singletons; the top ten hold around 5.1%. Sequenced material: PBMCs or T cells enriched from blood (not recorded which). The receptors were gathered from a man in his 70s who had been exposed to COVID-19.

The chain couples TRBV6-2 or TRBV6-3 to TRBJ1-1; tentative D call: TRBD1 (6 bases). This CDR3 spans 16 amino acids. The V end was cut by 2 bases, the J end by 1 base, with 14 bases between. In germline, CDR1 is MNHEY, CDR2 SVGEGT. CDR3 nucleotides: TGTGCCAGCAGTTACGGTACCGGGACATCGAACACTGAAGCTTTCTTT. As protein: CASSYGTGTSNTEAFF.

V is TRBV7-2 and J is TRBJ2-3, with D perhaps matching TRBD2 (6 bases). Per germline, CDR1 SGHTA and CDR2 FQGNSA. This CDR3 comprises 13 residues. The V end lost 3 bases, the J end lost 14 bases, and 18 bases lay between the germline ends. The CDR3 reads CASSLGGLSSPYF. In DNA, the CDR3 is TGTGCCAGCAGCTTGGGGGGACTTTCATCACCGTATTTT.

V and J are TRBV5-4 and TRBJ2-5, with D possibly matching TRBD2 (6 bases). CDR1 SGHNT and CDR2 YYREEE come from the germline V gene (reference sequence). This CDR3 has 15 amino acids. Trimming cost V 0 bases and J 5 bases, with 14 bases left between them. This CDR3 reads CASSLGGVAGETQYF. The CDR3 coding sequence is TGTGCCAGCAGCTTGGGGGGGGTAGCTGGTGAGACCCAGTACTTC.

On this clone: The germline gene is not matched at one end of the junction; a read error may be the cause. The V gene is TRBV19, the J gene TRBJ1-2; 7 nucleotides match TRBD1. This CDR3 spans 11 amino acids. The germline gives CDR1 LNHDA, CDR2 SQIVND (reference sequence). The CDR3 sequence is CASRPWTGFVF. CDR3 bases: TGTGCCAGTAGACCATGGACAGGTTTCGTCTTC.

This clone was recorded only once. J is TRBJ2-1 and V is TRBV5-1, with 11 bases lining up with TRBD2. Losses at the gene ends were 0 bases for V and 5 bases for J; bases not matched to a gene: 4. CDR1 SGHRS and CDR2 YFSETQ come from the germline V gene. CDR3 length: 16 amino acids. The CDR3 sequence is CASSLALAGGDNEQFF. In nucleotides, the CDR3 is TGCGCCAGCAGCTTGGCCTTAGCGGGAGGGGACAATGAGCAGTTCTTC.

The CDR3 nucleotides are TGTGCCAGCAGCTTCGGACAGGGGGGCAACACTGAAGCTTTCTTT. Protein sequence: CASSFGQGGNTEAFF. The rearrangement joins TRBV11-2 to TRBJ1-1, with TRBD1 matching over 10 bases. CDR1 is SGHAT and CDR2 is FQNNGV in the germline V gene. With V trimmed by 3 bases and J by 2 bases, 3 bases remained unmatched. The CDR3 totals 15 residues.

The chain recombines TRBV5-1 with TRBJ2-1, with 8 bases matching TRBD2. The CDR3 has 19 residues. Losses at the gene ends were 4 bases for V and 5 bases for J; bases not matched to a gene: 20. Germline CDR1 SGHRS, CDR2 YFSETQ. CDR3 protein: CASSLAGTRGSGRDNEQFF. CDR3 coding DNA: TGCGCCAGCAGCCTAGCCGGGACACGGGGGAGCGGGAGAGACAATGAGCAGTTCTTC. The whole variable domain, filled in from reference TRBV5-1 and TRBJ2-1, reads KAGVTQTPRYLIKTRGQQVTLSCSPISGHRSVSWYQQTPGQGLQFLFEYFSETQRNKGNFPGRFSGRQFSNSRSEMNVSTLELGDSALYLCASSLAGTRGSGRDNEQFFGPGTRLTVL.

The V gene is TRBV3-1 (or the pseudogene TRBV3-2), the J gene TRBJ2-1; the match to TRBD2 covers 8 bases. The CDR3 is made up of 15 amino acids. CDR1 LGHDT and CDR2 YNNKEL come from the germline V gene (reference sequence). V lost 6 bases and J lost 4; bases outside the gene matches: 8. CDR3 sequence (DNA): TGTGCCAGCAGACACAGCGGGAGCCTATACAATGAGCAGTTCTTC. This sequence encodes CASRHSGSLYNEQFF.

The V and J genes are TRBV28 and TRBJ1-6, with D tentatively TRBD1 (5 bases). V lost 5 bases to trimming and J lost 6 bases, with 11 bases between them. The CDR3 totals 14 residues. Germline V gene lookup returns CDR1 MDHEN and CDR2 SYDVKM. CDR3 nucleotides: TGTGCCAGCAGTCCCCGACAGCCTAATTCACCCCTCCACTTT. Its translation is CASSPRQPNSPLHF.

The chain links TRBV2 to TRBJ2-1, with D possibly matching TRBD1 (5 bases). The CDR3 consists of 12 residues. V lost 8 bases to trimming and J lost 6 bases, with 11 bases between them. Germline V CDR1 and CDR2: SNHLY, FYNNEI. CDR3 nucleotides: TGTGCCAGCCAGGACATGGGCAATGAGCAGTTCTTC. Translation: CASQDMGNEQFF.

The chain recombines TRBV29-1 with TRBJ1-1, with a possible D match to TRBD1 (6 bases). From germline, CDR1 is SQVTM and CDR2 ANQGSEA. The germline V and J ends were trimmed by 8 bases and 2 bases, with 15 bases remaining between them. The CDR3 is 13 residues long. The CDR3 DNA is TGCAGCACCCTAGGGGGGGGAAACACTGAAGCTTTCTTT. Its translation is CSTLGGGNTEAFF.

This chain uses TRBV7-2 with TRBJ1-5; D may be TRBD1 (6 bases). The length of the CDR3 is 15 residues. Trimming shortened V by 1 base and J by 3 bases, and 10 bases separated the two germline ends. Germline V gives CDR1 SGHTA, CDR2 FQGNSA. Written as DNA, the CDR3 is TGTGCCAGCAGCTTAGGGGGGGGCGTCAATCAGCCCCAGCATTTT. Residues: CASSLGGGVNQPQHF.

This chain uses TRBV11-2 with TRBJ1-2, with 8 positions matching TRBD1. The CDR3 covers 17 residues. The trim removed 4 bases at V and 1 base at J, leaving 11 bases unmatched. Germline-derived CDR1 and CDR2 are SGHAT and FQNNGV. The CDR3 protein is CASSSLDRERDNYGYTF. CDR3 sequence (DNA): TGTGCCAGCAGCTCCTTGGACAGGGAAAGAGATAACTATGGCTACACCTTC.

This chain uses TRBV10-3 with TRBJ1-2; D is possibly TRBD1 (5 bases). Per the germline V gene, CDR1 is ENHRY and CDR2 is SYGVKD. This CDR3 has 15 residues. V lost 0 bases and J lost 7, with 15 bases in between. The CDR3 sequence is CAISESKAGPAGYTF. The DNA for the CDR3 is TGTGCCATCAGTGAGTCGAAAGCAGGGCCGGCTGGCTACACCTTC.

The chain links TRBV9 to TRBJ1-6; maybe TRBD1 (5 bases). Germline lookup yields CDR1 SGDLS and CDR2 YYNGEE. The CDR3 consists of 15 residues. V was clipped by 0 bases and J by 7 bases, with 11 bases between them. This CDR3 reads CASSVAQGRNSPLHF. CDR3 bases: TGTGCCAGCAGCGTAGCCCAGGGAAGGAATTCACCCCTCCACTTT.

The V call is TRBV29-1, the J call TRBJ1-1; TRBD1 might be the D (6 bases). Trimming took 1 base from V and 11 from J, leaving 11 bases between them. CDR1 is SQVTM and CDR2 is ANQGSEA in the germline V gene. This CDR3 region has 11 residues. Here the CDR3 DNA reads TGCAGCGTTGAAGTAAACAGGGTTGCTTTCTTT. Protein: CSVEVNRVAFF.

Notes on this clone: The junction and the germline gene differ at one end; a read error may be behind it. This sequence joins TRBV10-2 and TRBJ2-4; no firm D call. This CDR3 is 12 amino acids long. The V gene's germline CDR1 is WSHSY and CDR2 SAAADI. In DNA, the CDR3 is TGCGCCAGTAGTGAGGCCCAGAACATTCAGTACTTC. The encoded protein is CASSEAQNIQYF.

This sequence joins TRBV3-1 (or the pseudogene TRBV3-2) and TRBJ1-1; the D gene is possibly TRBD1 (6 bases). This CDR3 is built from 15 residues. Germline-derived CDR1 and CDR2 are LGHDT and YNNKEL (reference sequence). V was clipped by 1 base and J by 2 bases, with 11 bases between them. Here the CDR3 reads CASSQAGQPNTEAFF. CDR3 coding DNA: TGTGCCAGCAGCCAAGCTGGACAGCCTAACACTGAAGCTTTCTTT.

This chain connects TRBV28 to TRBJ2-3, with D possibly being TRBD2 (5 bases). The V gene's germline CDR1 is MDHEN and CDR2 SYDVKM. V dropped 8 bases and J dropped 2 bases, with 23 bases sitting between them. The CDR3 is 17 residues long. The CDR3 sequence: CASATDYRTGSTDTQYF. The CDR3 nucleotides are TGTGCCAGCGCCACCGACTATCGGACGGGATCCACAGATACGCAGTATTTT.

This clone was observed a single time. The J gene is TRBJ1-4, the V gene TRBV7-9; D might be TRBD1 (5 bases). The CDR3 has 15 amino acids. V was cut by 5 bases and J by 4 bases, with 14 bases left in between. CDR1 SEHNR and CDR2 FQNEAQ come from the germline V gene (reference sequence). In DNA, the CDR3 is TGTGCCAGCAGCCAGAACGGGGGGAATAATGAAAAACTGTTTTTT. Its translation is CASSQNGGNNEKLFF. Filled out from reference TRBV7-9 and TRBJ1-4, the complete variable domain reads DTGVSQNPRHKITKRGQNVTFRCDPISEHNRLYWYRQTLGQGPEFLTYFQNEAQLEKSRLLSDRFSAERPKGSFSTLEIQRTEQGDSAMYLCASSQNGGNNEKLFFGSGTQLSVL.

This chain links TRBV7-2 with TRBJ1-5, with D perhaps matching TRBD1 (5 bases). In germline, CDR1 is SGHTA, CDR2 FQGNSA. V was trimmed by 5 bases and J by 4 bases, leaving 9 bases between them. The CDR3 runs 13 residues. CDR3 in amino acids: CASSGPGNQPQHF. The CDR3 DNA sequence: TGTGCCAGCAGCGGACCAGGGAATCAGCCCCAGCATTTT.

This chain joins TRBV4-2 and TRBJ1-6; D ambiguous. Trimming cost V 0 bases and J 4 bases, with 7 bases left between them. Germline CDR1 is LGHNA and CDR2 is YNFKEQ. The CDR3 loop spans 15 amino acids. CDR3 region: CASSQEAHYNSPLHF. CDR3 DNA: TGTGCCAGCAGCCAAGAGGCACATTATAATTCACCCCTCCACTTT.

The chain employs TRBV5-1 and TRBJ1-1; D remains ambiguous. Deletions cut 0 bases from V and 0 bases from J, with 6 bases between. The germline CDR1 and CDR2 sequences are SGHRS and YFSETQ. This CDR3 has 14 residues. For the CDR3, the DNA is TGCGCCAGCAGCTTGGGGCCGCTGAACACTGAAGCTTTCTTT. It specifies CASSLGPLNTEAFF.

The V and J genes are TRBV28 and TRBJ1-5, with D unclear. CDR3 length: 13 residues. With 3 bases removed from V and 11 bases from J, the gap between germline ends came to 14 bases. Germline V CDR1 and CDR2: MDHEN, SYDVKM. Here the CDR3 reads CASSFEVARSQHF. The CDR3, as DNA: TGTGCCAGCAGTTTTGAAGTTGCCCGGTCCCAGCATTTT. Supplemented by reference TRBV28 and TRBJ1-5, the full variable domain reads DVKVTQSSRYLVKRTGEKVFLECVQDMDHENMFWYRQDPGLGLRLIYFSYDVKMKEKGDIPEGYSVSREKKERFSLILESASTNQTSMYLCASSFEVARSQHFGDGTRLSIL.

The chain is built from TRBV18 and TRBJ1-5; the D is unclear. With 4 bases removed from V and 6 bases from J, the gap between germline ends came to 10 bases. The CDR3 runs 13 residues. Germline CDR1 and CDR2: KGHSH and LQKENI. CDR3 nucleotide sequence: TGTGCCAGCTCACTCGGACTAATTCAGCCCCAGCATTTT. Translated, it gives CASSLGLIQPQHF.

The chain has TRBV5-1 and TRBJ1-1, with 8 nucleotides matching TRBD1. The CDR3 runs 14 residues. The V gene's germline CDR1 is SGHRS and CDR2 YFSETQ. The V and J ends lost 4 bases and 3 bases, in that order; junction bases with no gene match: 5. The CDR3 bases are TGCGCCAGCAGCGGACAGGGATGGGACACTGAAGCTTTCTTT. The encoded protein is CASSGQGWDTEAFF.

The V and J genes are TRBV30 and TRBJ1-6; D gene ambiguous. Per germline, CDR1 GTSNPN and CDR2 SVGIG (reference sequence). V was shortened by 1 base and J by 7 bases, with 2 bases between the two germline ends. CDR3 length: 11 residues. Here the CDR3 reads CAWSANSPLHF. DNA for the CDR3: TGTGCCTGGAGTGCGAATTCACCCCTCCACTTT.

V usage is TRBV28 and J usage is TRBJ2-3; the match to TRBD2 covers 7 bases. The CDR3 has 15 residues. In germline, CDR1 is MDHEN, CDR2 SYDVKM. V trimming: 2 bases; J trimming: 0 bases; junction bases outside the gene matches: 2. The CDR3 DNA reads TGTGCCAGCAGTTTACCCGGGAGGAGCACAGATACGCAGTATTTT. It codes for CASSLPGRSTDTQYF. The full variable domain, in which reference TRBV28 and TRBJ2-3 provide the parts outside the CDR3, is DVKVTQSSRYLVKRTGEKVFLECVQDMDHENMFWYRQDPGLGLRLIYFSYDVKMKEKGDIPEGYSVSREKKERFSLILESASTNQTSMYLCASSLPGRSTDTQYFGPGTRLTVL.

The CDR3 is CASNPNTGELFF. In DNA form, the CDR3 reads TGTGCCAGCAATCCTAACACCGGGGAGCTGTTTTTT. V is TRBV7-9 and J is TRBJ2-2; no clear D gene. The CDR3 covers 12 residues. Trimming stripped 7 bases from V and 2 bases from J, with 5 bases between. Germline values: CDR1 SEHNR, CDR2 FQNEAQ (reference sequence).

This clone was picked up a small number of times. The chain links TRBV6-2 or TRBV6-3 to TRBJ2-2, with TRBD1 matching 10 bases. The V segment lost 0 bases and the J segment 4 bases; nucleotides outside the gene matches: 5. The CDR3 loop spans 17 amino acids. Germline loops: CDR1 MNHEY, CDR2 SVGEGT. The CDR3 sequence is CASSYSYGTGATGELFF. The CDR3 DNA follows: TGTGCCAGCAGTTACTCTTACGGGACAGGGGCCACCGGGGAGCTGTTTTTT.

V and J are TRBV18 and TRBJ2-7, with a weak D call TRBD1 (6 bases). Germline V CDR1 and CDR2: KGHSH, LQKENI. The V end lost 0 bases, the J end lost 4 bases, and 13 bases lay between the germline ends. This CDR3 is 15 amino acids long. This chain's CDR3 is CASSPPNRESYEQYF. CDR3 bases: TGTGCCAGCTCACCACCGAACAGGGAGAGTTACGAGCAGTACTTC.

The chain couples TRBV7-6 to TRBJ2-7; tentative D call: TRBD1 (5 bases). V was trimmed by 3 bases and J by 2 bases, leaving 14 bases between them. The CDR3 has 15 amino acids. The germline V gene has CDR1 SGHVS and CDR2 FNYEAQ. DNA of the CDR3: TGTGCCAGCAGCTTCGGACATCCCACCACCTACGAGCAGTACTTC. Its translation is CASSFGHPTTYEQYF.